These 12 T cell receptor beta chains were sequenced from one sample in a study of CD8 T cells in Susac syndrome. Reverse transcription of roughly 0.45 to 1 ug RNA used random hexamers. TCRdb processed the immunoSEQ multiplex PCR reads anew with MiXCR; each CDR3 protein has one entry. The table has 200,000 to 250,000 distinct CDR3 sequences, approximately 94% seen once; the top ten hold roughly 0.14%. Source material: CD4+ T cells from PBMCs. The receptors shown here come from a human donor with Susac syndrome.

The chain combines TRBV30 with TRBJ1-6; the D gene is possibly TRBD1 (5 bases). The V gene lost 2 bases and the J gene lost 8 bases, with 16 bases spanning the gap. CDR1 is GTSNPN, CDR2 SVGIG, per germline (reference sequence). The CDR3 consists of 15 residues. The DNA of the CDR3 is TGTGCCTGGAGTTCTCCCGGGCCGGGGGATTCACCCCTCCACTTT. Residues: CAWSSPGPGDSPLHF.

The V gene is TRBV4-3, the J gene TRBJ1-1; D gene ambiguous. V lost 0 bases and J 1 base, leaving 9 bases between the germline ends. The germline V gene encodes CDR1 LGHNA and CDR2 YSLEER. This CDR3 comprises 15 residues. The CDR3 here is CASSQDFGPNTEAFF. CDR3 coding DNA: TGCGCCAGCAGCCAAGACTTTGGGCCGAACACTGAAGCTTTCTTT.

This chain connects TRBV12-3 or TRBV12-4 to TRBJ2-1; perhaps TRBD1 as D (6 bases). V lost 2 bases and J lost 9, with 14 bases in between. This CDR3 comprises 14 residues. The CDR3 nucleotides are TGTGCCAGCAGTTTAAGGACAGTCCTGGGTGAGCAGTTCTTC. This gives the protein CASSLRTVLGEQFF.

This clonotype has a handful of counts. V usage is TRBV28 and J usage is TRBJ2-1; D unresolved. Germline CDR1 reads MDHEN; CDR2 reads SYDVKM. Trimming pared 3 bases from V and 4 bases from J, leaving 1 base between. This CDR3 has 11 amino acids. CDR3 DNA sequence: TGTGCCAGCAGTTTTTACAATGAGCAGTTCTTC. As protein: CASSFYNEQFF.

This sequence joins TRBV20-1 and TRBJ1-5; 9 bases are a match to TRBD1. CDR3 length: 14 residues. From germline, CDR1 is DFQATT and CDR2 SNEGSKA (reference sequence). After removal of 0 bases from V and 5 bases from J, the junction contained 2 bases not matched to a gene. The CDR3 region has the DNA TGCAGTGCTAGAGAGGACAGGGGCGATCAGCCCCAGCATTTT. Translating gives CSAREDRGDQPQHF.

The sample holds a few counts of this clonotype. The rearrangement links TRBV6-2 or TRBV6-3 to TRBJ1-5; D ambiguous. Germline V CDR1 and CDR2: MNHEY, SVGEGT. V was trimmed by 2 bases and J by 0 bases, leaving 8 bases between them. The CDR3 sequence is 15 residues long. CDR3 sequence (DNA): TGTGCCAGCAGTTACGGGGATTATAGCAATCAGCCCCAGCATTTT. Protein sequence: CASSYGDYSNQPQHF.

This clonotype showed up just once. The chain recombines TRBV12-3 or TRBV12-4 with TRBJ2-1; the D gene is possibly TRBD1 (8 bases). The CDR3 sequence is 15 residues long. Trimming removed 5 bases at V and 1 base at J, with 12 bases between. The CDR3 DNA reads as TGTGCCAGCAGTAACAGGGGGGGTTCCTACAATGAGCAGTTCTTC. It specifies CASSNRGGSYNEQFF.

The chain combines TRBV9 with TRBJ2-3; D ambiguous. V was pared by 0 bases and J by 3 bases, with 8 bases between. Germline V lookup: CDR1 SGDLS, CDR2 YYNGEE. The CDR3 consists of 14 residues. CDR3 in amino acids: CASSVGTLTDTQYF. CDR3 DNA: TGTGCCAGCAGCGTAGGGACGCTGACAGATACGCAGTATTTT.

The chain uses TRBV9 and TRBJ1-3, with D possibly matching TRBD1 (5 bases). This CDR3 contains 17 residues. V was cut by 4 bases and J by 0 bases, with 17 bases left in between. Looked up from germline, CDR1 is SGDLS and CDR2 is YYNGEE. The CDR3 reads CASSHPEDKNSGNTIYF. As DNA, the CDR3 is TGTGCCAGCAGCCACCCCGAGGACAAAAACTCTGGAAACACCATATATTTT.

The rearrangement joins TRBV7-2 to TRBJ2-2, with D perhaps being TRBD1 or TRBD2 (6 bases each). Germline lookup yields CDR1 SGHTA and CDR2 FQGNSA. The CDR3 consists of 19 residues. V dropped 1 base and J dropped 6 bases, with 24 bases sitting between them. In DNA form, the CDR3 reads TGTGCCAGCAGCTTAGTCTCTCTATCGGGGGCGCTAAGGGCCGGGGAGCTGTTTTTT. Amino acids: CASSLVSLSGALRAGELFF.

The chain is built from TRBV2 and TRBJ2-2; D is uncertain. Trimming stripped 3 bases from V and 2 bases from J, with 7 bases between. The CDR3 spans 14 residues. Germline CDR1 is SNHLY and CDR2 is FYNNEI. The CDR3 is CASSEIDNTGELFF. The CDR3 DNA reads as TGTGCCAGCAGTGAGATTGATAACACCGGGGAGCTGTTTTTT.

The CDR3 is CASRGTGAPNTEAFF. CDR3 nucleotides: TGTGCCAGCAGGGGGACAGGGGCGCCGAACACTGAAGCTTTCTTT. The V call is TRBV9, the J call TRBJ1-1, with TRBD1 matching over 10 bases. The ends lost 5 bases at V and 1 base at J; junction bases unmatched: 5. The CDR3 is 15 residues long. Germline CDR1 is SGDLS and CDR2 is YYNGEE.